This TCR beta chain derives from a study of tumor-infiltrating lymphocytes in primary liver carcinoma. About the study: Surgical resection served as treatment for the primary liver carcinoma of these patients. These were node-negative, non-metastatic T1-T3 tumors of 4.2 to 10 cm.

As to this clonotype: No conserved phenylalanine or tryptophan is present at the end of the CDR3, so a read error is the likely explanation.

Blood RNA came from unsorted whole blood; germline DNA was also extracted. At sampling, these chronic HBV carriers had received no treatment. Before the operation took place, around 4 milliliters of peripheral blood were collected. From 500 ng total RNA, TCR beta cDNA was generated with a primer in the constant region. Libraries covering TCR beta were generated through three nested multiplex PCR rounds (using a slightly modified ARM-PCR). Use of TRBV1-TRBV30 forward primers with a C-beta reverse primer characterized the first two PCR rounds, which lasted about 10 cycles each. TCRdb redid the calling of the multiplex PCR reads with MiXCR, one entry per CDR3 protein. The sample records 300,000 to 400,000 distinct CDR3 sequences, less than 75% being singletons. The CDR3 loop spans 13 amino acids. Germline-derived CDR1 and CDR2 are SGHAT and FQDESV (reference sequence).

The rearrangement links TRBV11-1 to TRBJ2-1; TRBD2 aligns across 9 bases. The sequence derives from a man aged 40-49 years with primary liver carcinoma and hepatitis B virus infection. Input material: peripheral blood. In DNA form, the CDR3 reads TGTACCAGCAGCTTCGAGCGGGAGGATGAGCAGTTCTTA. Amino acid sequence: CTSSFEREDEQFL.